The 5 T cell receptor beta chains below come from one sample, sequenced in a study of cytomegalovirus exposure and HLA in healthy donors. It was with 60 Vbeta and 13 Jbeta primers that the PCR ran. Data came from immunoSEQ multiplex PCR; TCRdb stores just in-frame clones and leaves some out. The sample lists about 85,000 clones, 75% to 90% occurring once. Input material: PBMCs. The receptors were sampled from a middle-aged man in good health and CMV-seropositive.

The V and J genes are TRBV7-9 and TRBJ2-1; TRBD1 matches at 8 bases. V lost 4 bases to trimming and J lost 3 bases; unmatched junction nucleotides: 5. The CDR3 totals 15 residues. From germline, CDR1 is SEHNR and CDR2 FQNEAQ (reference sequence). DNA for the CDR3: TGTGCCAGCAGCTCCGTGACAGGGGTCTACAATGAGCAGTTCTTC. It yields the protein CASSSVTGVYNEQFF. Drawing the rest from reference TRBV7-9 and TRBJ2-1, the complete variable domain is DTGVSQNPRHKITKRGQNVTFRCDPISEHNRLYWYRQTLGQGPEFLTYFQNEAQLEKSRLLSDRFSAERPKGSFSTLEIQRTEQGDSAMYLCASSSVTGVYNEQFFGPGTRLTVL.

The chain has TRBV9 and TRBJ2-1; 8 positions match TRBD2. The germline gives CDR1 SGDLS, CDR2 YYNGEE. This CDR3 is built from 17 residues. V trimming: 2 bases; J trimming: 2 bases; junction bases outside the gene matches: 9. CDR3 amino acids: CASSVTSSSGPYNEQFF. As DNA, the CDR3 is TGTGCCAGCAGCGTTACTTCATCTAGCGGGCCCTACAATGAGCAGTTCTTC.

This clone was counted between two and nine times. This chain uses TRBV2 with TRBJ2-1, with 10 bases aligning to TRBD2. With 4 bases clipped from V and 6 bases from J, the junction kept 6 bases outside the gene matches. Germline V gives CDR1 SNHLY, CDR2 FYNNEI. The CDR3 is 15 residues long. The CDR3 sequence: CASSGSGTSANEQFF. The CDR3 nucleotides read TGTGCCAGCAGTGGGTCCGGGACTAGCGCCAATGAGCAGTTCTTC.

This chain uses TRBV30 with TRBJ2-2; 12 bases line up with TRBD2. The CDR3 is 16 amino acids. V dropped 2 bases and J dropped 7; count of bases not matched to a gene: 8. Germline V gene sequence: CDR1 GTSNPN, CDR2 SVGIG (reference sequence). The CDR3 bases are TGTGCCTGGAGTACCCGGACTAGCGGGATTGACGGGGAGCTGTTTTTT. It translates to CAWSTRTSGIDGELFF. The full variable domain, rest sourced from reference TRBV30 and TRBJ2-2, is SQTIHQWPATLVQPVGSPLSLECTVEGTSNPNLYWYRQAAGRGLQLLFYSVGIGQISSEVPQNLSASRPQDRQFILSSKKLLLSDSGFYLCAWSTRTSGIDGELFFGEGSRLTVL.

This clone turned up a few times. The chain uses TRBV30 and TRBJ1-4, with D maybe TRBD1 (5 bases). Germline V gives CDR1 GTSNPN, CDR2 SVGIG (reference sequence). Between the trimmed V and J ends, which lost 5 bases and 10 bases, there was a span of 14 bases. This CDR3 spans 12 amino acids. CDR3 in amino acids: CAWSWSQGKLFF. The CDR3 DNA sequence: TGTGCCTGGTCGTGGAGTCAGGGAAAACTGTTTTTT.